Presented here are 15 T cell receptor beta chains from one specimen sequenced in a study of somatic reversion in DOCK8 deficiency. TRB libraries came from one-step amplicon PCR on around 100 ng genomic DNA with EuroClonality-NGS primers. A single record per CDR3 protein comes from TCRdb applying MiXCR to the multiplex PCR reads. The sample records about 380 distinct CDR3 sequences, 18% being singletons. Material: peripheral blood. These receptor sequences come from a human donor with DOCK8 deficiency.

This chain joins TRBV6-4 and TRBJ2-7, with D perhaps matching TRBD1 (6 bases). The CDR3 has 16 amino acids. Between the trimmed V and J ends, which lost 1 base and 0 bases, there was a span of 13 bases. Germline V gives CDR1 MRHNA, CDR2 SNTAGT. DNA for the CDR3: TGTGCCAGCAGTGACTATACAGGGACCGCCTCCTACGAGCAGTACTTC. It yields the protein CASSDYTGTASYEQYF.

This clonotype occurred a few times. The rearrangement joins TRBV15 to TRBJ1-4; D gene unclear. Deletions cut 1 base from V and 5 bases from J, with 2 bases between. The CDR3 spans 12 residues. CDR1 and CDR2 from the germline V gene are LNHNV and YYDKDF (reference sequence). The CDR3 is CATSRVNEKLFF. The CDR3 bases are TGTGCCACCAGCAGAGTGAATGAAAAACTGTTTTTT.

This clonotype is labeled large. J is TRBJ1-4 and V is TRBV3-1, with TRBD1 matching 7 bases. V lost 4 bases, J lost 0 bases, and 8 bases stayed unmatched. The CDR3 has 17 amino acids. Germline V gene data show CDR1 as LGHDT and CDR2 as YNNKEL (reference sequence). The CDR3 DNA reads TGTGCCAGCAGCCCGACCGGGACAGAAACAACTAATGAAAAACTGTTTTTT. It encodes CASSPTGTETTNEKLFF.

Sample share makes this clonotype large. The CDR3 nucleotides read TGCAGTGCTATCAGGGGGAACTATGGCTACACCTTC. As protein: CSAIRGNYGYTF. The chain couples TRBV20-1 to TRBJ1-2; 7 bases align to TRBD1. The CDR3 spans 12 residues. CDR1 and CDR2 from the germline V gene are DFQATT and SNEGSKA (reference sequence). Trimming cost V 4 bases and J 2 bases; bases outside gene matches: 1.

This chain uses TRBV27 with TRBJ1-2; maybe TRBD1 (6 bases). The germline gives CDR1 MNHEY, CDR2 SMNVEV (reference sequence). CDR3 length: 17 residues. V was shortened by 9 bases and J by 3 bases, with 26 bases between the two germline ends. CDR3 sequence: CARTPLAGEEGDYGYTF. CDR3 coding DNA: TGTGCCAGAACCCCTTTGGCAGGGGAGGAAGGAGACTATGGCTACACCTTC.

The chain carries TRBV20-1 and TRBJ1-2; D gene unclear. Trimming cost V 6 bases and J 0 bases, with 14 bases left between them. The length of the CDR3 is 14 residues. Germline V gene data show CDR1 as DFQATT and CDR2 as SNEGSKA (reference sequence). The CDR3 DNA follows: TGCAGTGCAGACGGGAAGCGTTCTAACTATGGCTACACCTTC. Amino acid sequence: CSADGKRSNYGYTF.

On this clonotype itself: A read error is possible here, since a much larger clone lies one base away. The chain recombines TRBV30 with TRBJ1-1; TRBD1 is a possible D gene (5 bases). Germline CDR1 and CDR2: GTSNPN and SVGIG (reference sequence). This CDR3 has 13 amino acids. For the CDR3, the DNA is TGTGCCCGGAGTGTACGCAGGGACACTGAAGCTTTCTTT. This gives the protein CARSVRRDTEAFF.

The rearrangement uses TRBV18 and TRBJ1-1, with 7 bases fitting TRBD1. The CDR3 consists of 17 residues. The J segment lost 0 bases and the V segment lost 2 bases, leaving 9 bases of the junction unmatched. Germline V CDR1 and CDR2: KGHSH, LQKENI. The CDR3 nucleotides read TGTGCCAGCTCACCAGCTACAGGGGCGAACATGAACACTGAAGCTTTCTTT. Its protein product is CASSPATGANMNTEAFF.

This clonotype counts as hyperexpanded. V is TRBV10-3 and J is TRBJ2-2; D is perhaps TRBD2 (6 bases). The V end lost 11 bases, the J end lost 0 bases, and 10 bases lay between the germline ends. Germline CDR1 and CDR2: ENHRY and SYGVKD. This CDR3 is 13 amino acids long. The CDR3 here is CAAGQTNTGELFF. The CDR3 nucleotides read TGTGCCGCGGGGCAGACGAACACCGGGGAGCTGTTTTTT.

This clonotype is deemed medium-sized. The rearrangement uses TRBV3-1 and TRBJ1-2; 10 bases match TRBD1. V lost 5 bases to trimming and J lost 6 bases; unmatched junction nucleotides: 3. Germline assignment: CDR1 LGHDT and CDR2 YNNKEL (reference sequence). The length of the CDR3 is 13 residues. The CDR3 here is CASSFGQGDGYTF. The CDR3 coding sequence is TGTGCCAGCAGCTTTGGACAGGGGGATGGCTACACCTTC.

This clonotype appeared a few times. The V gene is TRBV6-2 or TRBV6-3, the J gene TRBJ1-1; D gene unclear. The V end lost 5 bases, the J end lost 6 bases, and 25 bases lay between the germline ends. The CDR3 is 17 residues long. In germline, CDR1 is MNHEY, CDR2 SVGEGT. DNA of the CDR3: TGTGCCAGCAGTCCTCCCTCGAAACAGTTTAGGCTCTCTGAAGCTTTCTTT. This sequence encodes CASSPPSKQFRLSEAFF.

In this sample, this clonotype turned up a few times. The chain joins TRBV2 to TRBJ2-7; 9 bases agree with TRBD1. This CDR3 has 15 amino acids. V was pared by 5 bases and J by 4 bases, with 9 bases of the junction left unmatched. In germline, CDR1 is SNHLY, CDR2 FYNNEI. The CDR3 nucleotides are TGTGCCAGCAGTCTGTCCGGGACAGGGAAGTACGAGCAGTACTTC. Amino acids: CASSLSGTGKYEQYF.

The chain carries TRBV6-2 or TRBV6-3 and TRBJ1-5, with 8 bases that match TRBD1. Germline assignment: CDR1 MNHEY and CDR2 SVGEGT. V shed 9 bases and J 0 bases; nucleotides not matched to a gene: 13. The CDR3 is 17 amino acids. In DNA form, the CDR3 reads TGTGCCAGAAATCCGGGACAGGAACTCTATAGCAATCAGCCCCAGCATTTT. Translation: CARNPGQELYSNQPQHF.

The chain joins TRBV6-2 or TRBV6-3 to TRBJ1-4; D is ambiguous. There are 15 residues in the CDR3. Trimming shortened V by 6 bases and J by 3 bases, and 14 bases separated the two germline ends. The germline CDR1 and CDR2 sequences are MNHEY and SVGEGT. The CDR3 nucleotides read TGTGCCAGCAGGAAGGACCTCACAGCTAATGAAAAACTGTTTTTT. Protein sequence: CASRKDLTANEKLFF.

Worth noting for this clonotype: This could be a read error, since a much larger clone is one nucleotide away. V usage is TRBV4-3 and J usage is TRBJ2-7, with D hard to call. V shed 1 base and J shed 0 bases, with 7 bases lying between them. CDR1 is LGHNA and CDR2 is YSLEER in the germline V gene. The CDR3 consists of 14 residues. CDR3 residues: CASSQGRYSYEQYF. Here the CDR3 DNA reads TGCGCCAGCAGCCAAGGTCGGTACTCCTACGAGCAGTACTTC.